Listed below are T cell receptor beta chains from one sample, sequenced in a study of OX40 agonist ivuxolimab in advanced cancers. The protocol was immunoSEQ multiplex PCR, while the TCRdb copy is restricted to in-frame clones and leaves out a portion. This table holds approximately 52,000 clones, less than 85% found once. Sequenced material: CD4+ or CD8+ T cells sorted from blood, taken in a trial of the OX40 agonist ivuxolimab. These receptors were taken from an adult with an advanced solid tumor such as melanoma, head and neck, liver or kidney cancer. Both conserved end residues are part of each CDR3. The order of the fields is V gene, D gene, CDR3 length, clone size, J gene, CDR3 protein, CDR3 DNA. D genes are given only for firm matches. Size values are once, few and many counts, or a class for expanded clones, and some rows have none.

TRBV15	TRBD1	14	NA	TRBJ1-2	CATSRASTGKGYTF	TGTGCCACCAGCAGAGCTTCGACAGGGAAGGGCTACACCTTC
TRBV28	NA	16	NA	TRBJ1-2	CASSLSDPTGLYGYTF	TGTGCCAGCAGTTTATCCGACCCGACAGGCCTATATGGCTACACCTTC
TRBV7-2	NA	14	NA	TRBJ1-2	CASSLGRLGYGYTF	TGTGCCAGCAGCTTGGGCAGGTTAGGCTATGGCTACACCTTC
TRBV19	NA	15	NA	TRBJ1-6	CASSTEGSYNSPLHF	TGTGCCAGTAGTACGGAAGGTTCCTATAATTCACCCCTCCACTTT
TRBV21-1	NA	15	NA	TRBJ1-6	CASFSGAPLGSPLHF	TGTGCCAGCTTCTCCGGGGCTCCTTTAGGTTCACCCCTCCACTTT
TRBV30	TRBD2	13	NA	TRBJ2-3	CAWAGGPGDTQYF	TGTGCCTGGGCGGGAGGGCCGGGAGATACGCAGTATTTT
TRBV19	TRBD1	16	once	TRBJ1-5	CASSIDPGDRGKPQHF	TGTGCCAGTAGTATAGATCCGGGAGACAGGGGCAAGCCCCAGCATTTT
TRBV7-2	NA	15	NA	TRBJ2-1	CASSLGRLAYNEQFF	TGTGCCAGCAGCTTAGGGCGGCTAGCTTACAATGAGCAGTTCTTC
TRBV5-1	NA	13	once	TRBJ1-2	CASSLVGNYGYTF	TGCGCCAGCAGCTTGGTTGGCAATTATGGCTACACCTTC
TRBV18	TRBD1	16	NA	TRBJ1-6	CASSPSGTGGNSPLHF	TGTGCCAGCTCACCCTCCGGGACAGGGGGTAATTCACCCCTCCACTTT
TRBV6-5	TRBD1	15	NA	TRBJ2-3	CASSMGQGRRDTQYF	TGTGCCAGCAGTATGGGACAGGGGAGACGAGATACGCAGTATTTT
TRBV5-1	NA	16	NA	TRBJ1-1	CASSLWSGGENTEAFF	TGCGCCAGCAGCTTGTGGTCGGGGGGTGAGAACACTGAAGCTTTCTTT
TRBV5-4	NA	14	NA	TRBJ2-7	CASSPAGKAYEQYF	TGTGCCAGCAGCCCCGCCGGGAAAGCCTACGAGCAGTACTTC
TRBV28	TRBD2	15	NA	TRBJ2-5	CASSGLAGFQETQYF	TGTGCCAGCAGCGGACTAGCGGGTTTCCAAGAGACCCAGTACTTC
TRBV9	NA	14	NA	TRBJ2-6	CASSPRTGANVLTF	TGTGCCAGCAGCCCCCGGACAGGGGCCAACGTCCTGACTTTC
TRBV5-1	NA	13	NA	TRBJ2-2	CASSSEVTGELFF	TGCGCCAGCAGCTCGGAGGTGACCGGGGAGCTGTTTTTT
TRBV5-1	TRBD1	14	few	TRBJ2-5	CASSFYRGKETQYF	TGCGCCAGCAGCTTTTACAGGGGGAAAGAGACCCAGTACTTC
TRBV6-1	TRBD1	13	NA	TRBJ1-5	CASKGTAYQPQHF	TGTGCCAGCAAGGGGACAGCTTATCAGCCCCAGCATTTT
TRBV29-1	TRBD1	13	NA	TRBJ1-2	CSATGASNYGYTF	TGCAGCGCGACAGGGGCCTCTAACTATGGCTACACCTTC
TRBV7-8	TRBD1	13	NA	TRBJ1-2	CASSLEQGDGYTF	TGTGCCAGCAGCTTAGAACAGGGGGATGGCTACACCTTC
TRBV7-2	NA	12	NA	TRBJ2-7	CASSLIGGEQYF	TGTGCCAGCAGCTTAATCGGAGGCGAGCAGTACTTC
TRBV5-6	NA	16	NA	TRBJ2-3	CASSRRLQFGTDTQYF	TGTGCCAGCAGTCGACGATTACAGTTCGGCACAGATACGCAGTATTTT
TRBV30	NA	16	NA	TRBJ2-3	CAWSVGSGGRSDTQYF	TGTGCCTGGAGTGTAGGTTCGGGGGGCCGATCAGATACGCAGTATTTT
TRBV10-3	TRBD1	15	medium-sized	TRBJ2-7	CAISRDRSNSYEQYF	TGTGCCATCAGTAGGGACAGATCTAATTCCTACGAGCAGTACTTC
TRBV5-4	TRBD2	17	NA	TRBJ2-2	CASRLAPGLTNTGELFF	TGTGCCAGCAGGCTTGCACCGGGACTAACGAACACCGGGGAGCTGTTTTTT
TRBV28	NA	13	NA	TRBJ2-5	CASSSQGVETQYF	TGTGCCAGCAGTTCACAGGGAGTGGAGACCCAGTACTTC
TRBV7-3	TRBD1	14	NA	TRBJ2-7	CASSPGQGAREQYF	TGTGCCAGCAGCCCGGGACAGGGGGCGCGGGAGCAGTACTTC
TRBV6-4	TRBD1	15	NA	TRBJ2-7	CASTTRDRVSYEQYF	TGTGCCAGCACCACCCGGGACAGGGTCTCCTACGAGCAGTACTTC
TRBV10-3	TRBD1	15	NA	TRBJ2-7	CAISLAGTGSYEQYF	TGTGCCATCAGCCTAGCTGGGACAGGGAGCTACGAGCAGTACTTC
TRBV11-2	NA	19	once	TRBJ2-6	CASSLGDSPRGSGANVLTF	TGTGCCAGCAGCTTGGGGGACTCCCCGAGGGGCTCTGGGGCCAACGTCCTGACTTTC
TRBV5-1	NA	15	NA	TRBJ2-5	CASSLRGAGQETQYF	TGCGCCAGCAGCTTGCGGGGGGCAGGGCAAGAGACCCAGTACTTC
TRBV28	NA	13	NA	TRBJ1-1	CASHRRMNTEAFF	TGTGCCTCCCATCGGAGGATGAACACTGAAGCTTTCTTT